Following are 17 T cell receptor beta chains from one sample sequenced in a study of OX40 agonist ivuxolimab in advanced cancers. Libraries were constructed by the immunoSEQ multiplex PCR assay. TCRdb holds this immuneACCESS table with in-frame rearrangements only. Some clones are missing; in checked studies, unresolved V genes explain under half, and the rest has no known cause. The table for this sample lists about 67,000 clones; 75% to 95% of them were counted only once. The ten biggest clones cover roughly 13% of the sample. The specimen was CD4+ or CD8+ T cells sorted from blood, collected in a trial of the OX40 agonist ivuxolimab. The receptors come from an adult with an advanced solid tumor such as melanoma, head and neck, liver or kidney cancer.

The V gene is TRBV5-6, the J gene TRBJ1-1; D call uncertain. Germline V lookup: CDR1 SGHDT, CDR2 YYEEEE. V gave up 0 bases and J gave up 8 bases, with 8 bases separating them. CDR3 length: 12 residues. CDR3 loop: CASSLGAHEAFF. The CDR3 nucleotides are TGTGCCAGCAGCTTGGGAGCACACGAAGCTTTCTTT.

The chain uses TRBV5-6 and TRBJ2-1; D is unclear. Germline CDR1 is SGHDT and CDR2 is YYEEEE. The length of the CDR3 is 15 residues. Between the trimmed V and J ends, which lost 0 bases and 2 bases, there was a span of 9 bases. Written as DNA, the CDR3 is TGTGCCAGCAGCTTGGATGCCAGACCCTACAATGAGCAGTTCTTC. Amino acids: CASSLDARPYNEQFF.

This chain joins TRBV19 and TRBJ2-3; D gene unclear. Germline CDR1 and CDR2: LNHDA and SQIVND (reference sequence). CDR3 length equals 12 residues. Deletions cut 7 bases from V and 0 bases from J, with 5 bases between. This CDR3 reads CASNTSTDTQYF. The CDR3 DNA reads TGTGCCAGTAATACTAGCACAGATACGCAGTATTTT.

The chain has TRBV13 and TRBJ1-4; no firm D call. The CDR3 contains 13 residues. Trimming took off 4 bases at V and 8 bases at J, with 11 bases between the two ends. CDR1 PRHDT and CDR2 FYEKMQ come from the germline V gene (reference sequence). The CDR3 DNA reads TGTGCCAGCAGCTCCGGGCCTGGGGAAAAACTGTTTTTT. This sequence encodes CASSSGPGEKLFF.

This rearrangement joins TRBV19 to TRBJ2-7; 9 nucleotides match TRBD1. V lost 4 bases, J lost 3 bases, and 4 bases stayed unmatched. This CDR3 spans 14 amino acids. Germline CDR1 is LNHDA and CDR2 is SQIVND (reference sequence). CDR3 loop: CASSSGTGYYEQYF. CDR3 nucleotide sequence: TGTGCCAGTAGTAGCGGGACAGGGTACTACGAGCAGTACTTC.

J is TRBJ2-7 and V is TRBV4-2; D is unresolved. Germline values: CDR1 LGHNA, CDR2 YNFKEQ. Deletions cut 1 base from V and 2 bases from J, with 18 bases between. The CDR3 runs to 17 residues. The CDR3 spells CASSQVNELRNPYEQYF. In nucleotides, the CDR3 is TGTGCCAGCAGCCAAGTGAACGAGCTTCGGAACCCCTACGAGCAGTACTTC.

There are a few counts of this clone. V gene TRBV25-1 combines with J gene TRBJ2-1; D is unclear. The V gene's germline CDR1 is MGHDK and CDR2 SYGVNS. Trimming cost V 7 bases and J 9 bases, with 10 bases left between them. The CDR3 totals 11 residues. CDR3 region: CASTLLGEQFF. The CDR3 DNA reads as TGTGCCAGCACCCTTCTTGGTGAGCAGTTCTTC.

This clone is judged medium-sized. The V and J genes are TRBV12-5 and TRBJ1-2; 7 bases are a match to TRBD1. The CDR3 is made up of 14 amino acids. Germline trimming cut 1 base from V and 8 bases from J; bases unmatched to any gene: 7. Germline CDR1 and CDR2: LGHNT and FRNRAP. The CDR3 region is CASGLGQGHRGYTF. Here the CDR3 DNA reads TGTGCTAGTGGTTTGGGACAGGGACATCGAGGCTACACCTTC.

The V and J genes are TRBV6-4 and TRBJ2-3; 14 bases match TRBD2. The CDR3 covers 16 residues. Germline assignment: CDR1 MRHNA and CDR2 SNTAGT. V dropped 4 bases and J dropped 3; count of bases not matched to a gene: 3. The CDR3 protein is CASSAGTSGSTDTQYF. Written as DNA, the CDR3 is TGTGCCAGCAGTGCTGGGACTAGCGGGAGTACAGATACGCAGTATTTT.

Comments on this clone: Other DNA sequences in the sample encode the same CDR3. CDR3 sequence (DNA): TGTGCCAGCAGCTTGCGAACAGGCCGCCAAGAGACCCAGTACTTC. Protein sequence: CASSLRTGRQETQYF. The chain carries TRBV7-9 and TRBJ2-5, with a tentative D call TRBD1 (5 bases). Germline CDR1 and CDR2: SEHNR and FQNEAQ (reference sequence). V was trimmed by 3 bases and J by 1 base, leaving 12 bases between them. This CDR3 comprises 15 residues.

J is TRBJ2-7 and V is TRBV10-2; D gene uncertain. Germline CDR1 WSHSY, CDR2 SAAADI. The CDR3 totals 14 residues. The V and J ends lost 2 bases and 0 bases respectively, with 8 bases between them. CDR3 in amino acids: CASSESVSSYEQYF. The CDR3 DNA follows: TGCGCCAGCAGTGAGAGTGTTAGCTCCTACGAGCAGTACTTC.

The rearrangement links TRBV13 to TRBJ1-1, with D hard to call. Germline V gene sequence: CDR1 PRHDT, CDR2 FYEKMQ (reference sequence). V dropped 6 bases and J dropped 1 base, with 6 bases sitting between them. CDR3 length equals 12 residues. This CDR3 is CASSIKNTEAFF. Written as DNA, the CDR3 is TGTGCCAGCAGTATAAAGAACACTGAAGCTTTCTTT.

The chain joins TRBV20-1 to TRBJ2-1; no clear D gene. This CDR3 spans 11 amino acids. From germline, CDR1 is DFQATT and CDR2 SNEGSKA (reference sequence). V lost 2 bases and J 5 bases, leaving 4 bases between the germline ends. CDR3 protein: CSARYNNEQFF. The CDR3 DNA reads as TGCAGTGCTAGATATAACAATGAGCAGTTCTTC.

The chain employs TRBV27 and TRBJ2-3; 14 positions agree with TRBD2. Germline CDR1 reads MNHEY; CDR2 reads SMNVEV (reference sequence). This CDR3 is 18 amino acids long. With V trimmed by 5 bases and J by 2 bases, 9 bases remained unmatched. The CDR3 reads CASSPGLAGDWDTDTQYF. CDR3 nucleotides: TGTGCCAGCAGTCCGGGACTAGCGGGAGACTGGGACACAGATACGCAGTATTTT.

The V and J genes are TRBV27 and TRBJ2-3; 15 bases align to TRBD2. CDR3 length: 16 amino acids. CDR1 and CDR2 (germline): MNHEY, SMNVEV (reference sequence). The V and J ends lost 5 bases and 4 bases, in that order; junction bases with no gene match: 4. The CDR3 is CASSPGTSGRSDTQYF. The CDR3 DNA reads TGTGCCAGCAGTCCCGGGACTAGCGGGAGGTCAGATACGCAGTATTTT.

This sequence joins TRBV5-6 and TRBJ2-4; weak D call: TRBD2 (6 bases). V lost 2 bases and J 0 bases, leaving 12 bases between the germline ends. This CDR3 comprises 16 residues. Germline CDR1 SGHDT, CDR2 YYEEEE. The CDR3 is CASSLLTRLAKNIQYF. Written as DNA, the CDR3 is TGTGCCAGCAGCTTACTGACTAGGCTAGCCAAAAACATTCAGTACTTC.

The rearrangement joins TRBV4-1 to TRBJ2-7, with 12 bases aligning to TRBD2. V lost 2 bases to trimming and J lost 0 bases; unmatched junction nucleotides: 2. Germline V CDR1 and CDR2: MGHRA, YSYEKL. The CDR3 extends over 16 amino acids. The CDR3 bases are TGCGCCAGCAGCCAACTAGCGGGAGGGGGCTCCTACGAGCAGTACTTC. Encoded protein: CASSQLAGGGSYEQYF.